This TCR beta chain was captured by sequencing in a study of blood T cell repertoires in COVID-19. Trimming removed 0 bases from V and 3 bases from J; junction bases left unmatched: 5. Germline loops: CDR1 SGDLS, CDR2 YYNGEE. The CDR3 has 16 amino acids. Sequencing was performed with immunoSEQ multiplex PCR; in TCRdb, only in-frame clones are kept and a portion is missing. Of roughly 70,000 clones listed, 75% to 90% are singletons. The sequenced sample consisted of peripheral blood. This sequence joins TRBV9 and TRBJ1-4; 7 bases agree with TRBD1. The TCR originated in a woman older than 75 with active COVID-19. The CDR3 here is CASSVGGTGANEKLFF. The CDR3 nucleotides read TGTGCCAGCAGCGTAGGGGGTACAGGGGCTAATGAAAAACTGTTTTTT. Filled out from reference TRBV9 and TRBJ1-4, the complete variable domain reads DSGVTQTPKHLITATGQRVTLRCSPRSGDLSVYWYQQSLDQGLQFLIQYYNGEERAKGNILERFSAQQFPDLHSELNLSSLELGDSALYFCASSVGGTGANEKLFFGSGTQLSVL.